These 7 T cell receptor beta chains originate from one sample sequenced in a study of T cells in Graves' hyperthyroidism and ophthalmopathy. The source material, RNA transcripts, was used to amplify TCR beta CDR3 regions. HTBI primers were used for first-round RT-PCR of the TCR CDR3. TCRdb re-called the multiplex PCR reads with MiXCR, one entry per CDR3 protein. This repertoire shows hundreds of thousands of distinct CDR3 sequences, 35% found once; its top ten account for around 29%. The sample comprised blood. Every receptor here comes from a woman aged 40 to 50 with Graves' hyperthyroidism.

A note on this clonotype: One junction end disagrees with the germline gene, perhaps due to a read error. The CDR3 reads CASSEDLGRETQYF. The CDR3 DNA reads TGTGCCAGCAGTGAAGATCTGGGTCGGGAGACCCAGTACTTC. The chain has TRBV24-1 and TRBJ2-5; D remains ambiguous. The CDR3 is 14 residues long. Per the germline V gene, CDR1 is KGHDR and CDR2 is SFDVKD.

The genes are TRBV25-1 and TRBJ1-5; D not resolved. CDR1 and CDR2 from the germline V gene are MGHDK and SYGVNS. The CDR3 runs 14 residues. Trimming cost V 5 bases and J 6 bases, with 14 bases left between them. The CDR3 sequence is CASSLVASGQPQHF. DNA for the CDR3: TGTGCCAGCAGTTTAGTGGCCTCGGGTCAGCCCCAGCATTTT.

This clonotype was picked up many times. The J gene is TRBJ1-1, the V gene TRBV10-3; no reliable D call. From germline, CDR1 is ENHRY and CDR2 SYGVKD. V was clipped by 5 bases and J by 7 bases, with 11 bases between them. CDR3 length equals 12 residues. The CDR3 DNA follows: TGTGCCATCAGTCGGGAGGCTGGTGAAGCTTTCTTT. Amino acid sequence: CAISREAGEAFF.

Comment on this clonotype: The germline gene is not matched at one end of the junction; a read error may be the cause. The chain combines TRBV10-3 with TRBJ2-7, with D uncertain. The CDR3 is 13 amino acids. Germline CDR1 reads ENHRY; CDR2 reads SYGVKD. In DNA form, the CDR3 reads TGTGCCATCAGGGGCAGTATCTCCTACGAGCAGTGCTTC. It yields the protein CAIRGSISYEQCF.

The gene calls are TRBV10-3 and TRBJ2-1, with D hard to call. The CDR3 runs to 11 residues. Trimming pared 5 bases from V and 3 bases from J, leaving 2 bases between. The germline V gene has CDR1 ENHRY and CDR2 SYGVKD. Written as DNA, the CDR3 is TGTGCCATCAGTCTCTACAATGAGCAGTTCTTC. Protein sequence: CAISLYNEQFF.

A few counts support this clonotype. The chain carries TRBV5-8 and TRBJ1-4, with 8 bases fitting TRBD1. With V trimmed by 3 bases and J by 6 bases, 4 bases remained unmatched. Germline V CDR1 and CDR2: SGHTS, YDEGEE. This CDR3 is 14 amino acids long. The CDR3 loop is CASSSDRADEKLFF. The CDR3 region has the DNA TGTGCCAGCAGCTCGGACAGGGCTGATGAAAAACTGTTTTTT.

The rearrangement joins TRBV5-6 to TRBJ1-6, with D possibly matching TRBD1 (6 bases). This CDR3 has 15 amino acids. Looked up from germline, CDR1 is SGHDT and CDR2 is YYEEEE. The V end was cut by 0 bases, the J end by 7 bases, with 11 bases between. CDR3 sequence reads: CASSLGWTVNSPLHF. The CDR3, as DNA: TGTGCCAGCAGCTTGGGGTGGACAGTCAATTCACCCCTCCACTTT.